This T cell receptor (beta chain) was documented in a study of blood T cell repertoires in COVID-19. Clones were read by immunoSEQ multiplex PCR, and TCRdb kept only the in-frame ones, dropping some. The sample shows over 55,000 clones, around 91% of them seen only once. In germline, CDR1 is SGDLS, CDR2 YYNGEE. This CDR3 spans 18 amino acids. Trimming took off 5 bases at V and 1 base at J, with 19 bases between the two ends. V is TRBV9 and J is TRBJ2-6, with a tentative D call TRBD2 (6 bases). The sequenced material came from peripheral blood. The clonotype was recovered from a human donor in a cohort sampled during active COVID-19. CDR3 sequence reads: CASSAQGGGWSGANVLTF. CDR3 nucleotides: TGTGCCAGCAGTGCTCAGGGAGGTGGGTGGTCTGGGGCCAACGTCCTGACTTTC.